Following are 20 T cell receptor beta chains from one sample sequenced in a study of blood T cell repertoires in COVID-19. The protocol was immunoSEQ multiplex PCR, while the TCRdb copy is restricted to in-frame clones and leaves out a portion. The table lists under 75,000 clones, around 87% of them singletons. The specimen was peripheral blood. The receptor source for this set is a man aged 50 or older with acute or convalescent COVID-19.

The chain uses TRBV30 and TRBJ2-1; maybe TRBD2 (5 bases). The CDR3 is 14 amino acids. Germline V gives CDR1 GTSNPN, CDR2 SVGIG (reference sequence). V lost 2 bases and J 6 bases, leaving 14 bases between the germline ends. CDR3 nucleotide sequence: TGTGCCTGGAGTATTTTAGGACTTGCCAATGAGCAGTTCTTC. It encodes CAWSILGLANEQFF.

The V gene is TRBV6-2 or TRBV6-3, the J gene TRBJ1-5; weak D call: TRBD1 (5 bases). The length of the CDR3 is 17 residues. The germline CDR1 and CDR2 sequences are MNHEY and SVGEGT. Deletions cut 2 bases from V and 4 bases from J, with 18 bases between. The CDR3 bases are TGTGCCAGCAGTTACGGGTTTAGGGGCGCAGGGAATCAGCCCCAGCATTTT. It specifies CASSYGFRGAGNQPQHF.

The gene calls are TRBV5-1 and TRBJ1-4, with D hard to call. From germline, CDR1 is SGHRS and CDR2 YFSETQ. V was pared by 0 bases and J by 1 base, with 10 bases between. The CDR3 is made up of 16 amino acids. The CDR3 DNA reads as TGCGCCAGCAGCTTGGGCAGGACTGGAACTAATGAAAAACTGTTTTTT. Protein product: CASSLGRTGTNEKLFF.

The chain carries TRBV6-4 and TRBJ2-3; D uncertain. The V gene's germline CDR1 is MRHNA and CDR2 SNTAGT. The CDR3 is 14 amino acids. Trimming left V 7 bases short and J 2 bases short, with 13 bases between. This CDR3 reads CASKADSSTDTQYF. CDR3 nucleotides: TGTGCCAGCAAAGCAGATAGCTCCACAGATACGCAGTATTTT.

The chain has TRBV10-3 and TRBJ1-2; no firm D call. The V and J ends lost 2 bases and 4 bases respectively, with 11 bases between them. The CDR3 runs to 14 residues. Looked up from germline, CDR1 is ENHRY and CDR2 is SYGVKD. The CDR3 sequence: CAISELGSSYGYTF. The CDR3 nucleotides are TGTGCCATCAGTGAGCTAGGGAGCTCCTATGGCTACACCTTC.

The V call is TRBV6-1, the J call TRBJ2-1; 9 bases are a match to TRBD1. Germline-derived CDR1 and CDR2 are MNHNS and SASEGT. V lost 0 bases, J lost 4 bases, and 19 bases stayed unmatched. The CDR3 loop spans 21 amino acids. DNA of the CDR3: TGTGCCAGCAGTGAAGCCGGGACAGGGTTGGTGACTAGATGGGGGTACAATGAGCAGTTCTTC. Translating it yields CASSEAGTGLVTRWGYNEQFF.

The chain is built from TRBV28 and TRBJ1-5, with D uncertain. The germline CDR1 and CDR2 sequences are MDHEN and SYDVKM. The CDR3 consists of 14 residues. The V and J ends lost 5 bases and 8 bases respectively, with 16 bases between them. Written as DNA, the CDR3 is TGTGCCAGCAGTCACCGGACTGCCGAGGAGCCCCAGCATTTT. Amino acids: CASSHRTAEEPQHF. The whole variable domain, filled in from reference TRBV28 and TRBJ1-5, reads DVKVTQSSRYLVKRTGEKVFLECVQDMDHENMFWYRQDPGLGLRLIYFSYDVKMKEKGDIPEGYSVSREKKERFSLILESASTNQTSMYLCASSHRTAEEPQHFGDGTRLSIL.

V is TRBV9 and J is TRBJ2-1; the match to TRBD2 covers 14 bases. CDR1 is SGDLS, CDR2 YYNGEE, per germline. The V gene end was trimmed by 4 bases and the J gene end by 3 bases; junction bases not matched to a gene: 9. This CDR3 has 18 residues. As DNA, the CDR3 is TGTGCCAGCAGCACTTGGACTAGCGGGAGGCCCGACTACAATGAGCAGTTCTTC. The encoded protein is CASSTWTSGRPDYNEQFF.

The chain couples TRBV7-2 to TRBJ2-7; no clear D gene. Germline V gene sequence: CDR1 SGHTA, CDR2 FQGNSA. CDR3 length: 16 residues. Trimming left V 2 bases short and J 4 bases short, with 18 bases between. CDR3: CASSLIGSTVGYEQYF. The CDR3, as DNA: TGTGCCAGCAGCTTAATTGGGTCCACGGTCGGGTACGAGCAGTACTTC. Full variable domain (rest looked up from reference TRBV7-2 and TRBJ2-7): GAGVSQSPSNKVTEKGKDVELRCDPISGHTALYWYRQSLGQGLEFLIYFQGNSAPDKSGLPSDRFSAERTGGSVSTLTIQRTQQEDSAVYLCASSLIGSTVGYEQYFGPGTRLTVT.

The chain is built from TRBV7-2 and TRBJ2-1; 10 bases are shared with TRBD2. Trimming removed 2 bases from V and 8 bases from J; junction bases left unmatched: 12. The germline V gene encodes CDR1 SGHTA and CDR2 FQGNSA. There are 17 residues in the CDR3. CDR3 in amino acids: CASSLRGRLAGVDEQFF. In DNA, the CDR3 is TGTGCCAGCAGCTTACGCGGGCGGCTAGCGGGAGTCGATGAGCAGTTCTTC.

This clone appeared once. The gene calls are TRBV7-9 and TRBJ2-1; 10 bases map to TRBD2. CDR1 is SEHNR, CDR2 FQNEAQ, per germline (reference sequence). The CDR3 loop spans 19 amino acids. The V segment lost 3 bases and the J segment 6 bases; nucleotides outside the gene matches: 17. The CDR3 DNA reads as TGTGCCAGCAGCTTTCGAGGTCGTGCTACTAGCGGGGAGGTCAATGAGCAGTTCTTC. Protein sequence: CASSFRGRATSGEVNEQFF. Looking up the rest from reference TRBV7-9 and TRBJ2-1 gives the full variable domain: DTGVSQNPRHKITKRGQNVTFRCDPISEHNRLYWYRQTLGQGPEFLTYFQNEAQLEKSRLLSDRFSAERPKGSFSTLEIQRTEQGDSAMYLCASSFRGRATSGEVNEQFFGPGTRLTVL.

This chain uses TRBV19 with TRBJ2-2, with D uncertain. Germline assignment: CDR1 LNHDA and CDR2 SQIVND (reference sequence). The CDR3 loop spans 15 amino acids. V was clipped by 1 base and J by 1 base, with 7 bases between them. The CDR3 here is CASSIGHRNTGELFF. Here the CDR3 DNA reads TGTGCCAGTAGTATAGGGCACAGGAACACCGGGGAGCTGTTTTTT.

This rearrangement joins TRBV7-9 to TRBJ2-3, with TRBD2 matching over 15 bases. The CDR3 is made up of 18 amino acids. From germline, CDR1 is SEHNR and CDR2 FQNEAQ (reference sequence). With V trimmed by 2 bases and J by 4 bases, 7 bases remained unmatched. CDR3 bases: TGTGCCAGCAGCTTACCCCTCGGACTAGCGGGAGGGGCAGATACGCAGTATTTT. Its translation is CASSLPLGLAGGADTQYF.

This clone was counted once. The J gene is TRBJ2-1, the V gene TRBV4-1; 7 bases are a match to TRBD2. CDR1 is MGHRA, CDR2 YSYEKL, per germline. The V gene end was trimmed by 0 bases and the J gene end by 4 bases; junction bases not matched to a gene: 3. The CDR3 totals 15 residues. The CDR3 sequence: CASSQERAGYNEQFF. CDR3 nucleotide sequence: TGCGCCAGCAGCCAAGAAAGAGCGGGATACAATGAGCAGTTCTTC.

This chain's CDR3 is CASSLLAGVQETQYF. The CDR3, as DNA: TGTGCCAGCAGCCTGCTAGCAGGGGTACAAGAGACCCAGTACTTC. The V call is TRBV11-2, the J call TRBJ2-5; a possible D gene is TRBD1 (6 bases). V lost 5 bases, J lost 2 bases, and 15 bases lay in between. Germline V CDR1 and CDR2: SGHAT, FQNNGV. There are 15 residues in the CDR3.

The V gene is TRBV5-1, the J gene TRBJ2-1; possible D gene TRBD2, 7 bases. Looked up from germline, CDR1 is SGHRS and CDR2 is YFSETQ. Between the trimmed V and J ends, which lost 6 bases and 8 bases, there was a span of 18 bases. CDR3 length: 14 residues. The CDR3 sequence: CASTPLGGRDEQFF. CDR3 nucleotides: TGCGCCAGCACCCCTCTCGGGGGGCGCGATGAGCAGTTCTTC.

In DNA, the CDR3 is TGTGCCAGCAGTTTATCGTACAGGGTCCACAATCAGCCCCAGCATTTT. It encodes CASSLSYRVHNQPQHF. The chain links TRBV27 to TRBJ1-5; possibly TRBD1 for D (6 bases). V lost 0 bases and J lost 3, with 12 bases in between. CDR1 is MNHEY, CDR2 SMNVEV, per germline (reference sequence). The CDR3 runs to 16 residues.

The V and J genes are TRBV19 and TRBJ1-2, with D perhaps TRBD1 (6 bases). Germline CDR1 reads LNHDA; CDR2 reads SQIVND (reference sequence). V was trimmed by 11 bases and J by 8 bases, leaving 18 bases between them. CDR3 length equals 12 residues. The CDR3 reads CAASFGGQGYTF. DNA of the CDR3: TGTGCCGCAAGCTTCGGGGGGCAGGGCTACACCTTC.

The CDR3 sequence: CASVLTVQETQYF. In DNA form, the CDR3 reads TGTGCCAGCGTACTGACAGTCCAAGAGACCCAGTACTTC. The chain combines TRBV18 with TRBJ2-5; maybe TRBD1 (5 bases). This CDR3 is 13 amino acids long. Trimming shortened V by 8 bases and J by 1 base, and 11 bases separated the two germline ends. CDR1 KGHSH and CDR2 LQKENI come from the germline V gene. Supplemented by reference TRBV18 and TRBJ2-5, the full variable domain reads NAGVMQNPRHLVRRRGQEARLRCSPMKGHSHVYWYRQLPEEGLKFMVYLQKENIIDESGMPKERFSAEFPKEGPSILRIQQVVRGDSAAYFCASVLTVQETQYFGPGTRLLVL.

V gene TRBV29-1 combines with J gene TRBJ2-3; perhaps TRBD1 as D (5 bases). The CDR3 sequence is 16 residues long. Germline-derived CDR1 and CDR2 are SQVTM and ANQGSEA. Trimming removed 6 bases at V and 3 bases at J, with 22 bases between. CDR3 coding DNA: TGCAGCGTACCCGCCTGGATTTCGACAGAGACAGATACGCAGTATTTT. It is translated as CSVPAWISTETDTQYF.